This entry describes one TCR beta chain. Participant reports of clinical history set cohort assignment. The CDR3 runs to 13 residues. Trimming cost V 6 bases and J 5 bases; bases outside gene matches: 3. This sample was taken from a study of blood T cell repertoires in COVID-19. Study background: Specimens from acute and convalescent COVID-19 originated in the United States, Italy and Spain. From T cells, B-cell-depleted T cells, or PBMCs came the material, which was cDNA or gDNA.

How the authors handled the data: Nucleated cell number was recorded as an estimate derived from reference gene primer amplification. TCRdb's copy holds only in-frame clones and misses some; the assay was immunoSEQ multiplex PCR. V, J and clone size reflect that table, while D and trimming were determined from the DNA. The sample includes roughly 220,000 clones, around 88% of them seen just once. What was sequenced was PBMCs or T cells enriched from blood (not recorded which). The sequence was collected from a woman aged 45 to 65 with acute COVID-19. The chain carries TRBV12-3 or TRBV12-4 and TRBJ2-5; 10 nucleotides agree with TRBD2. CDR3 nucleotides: TGTGCCAGCAGGGATAGCGGGAGGGAGACCCAGTACTTC. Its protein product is CASRDSGRETQYF.